This paragraph covers one T cell receptor (beta chain) sequence. A single record per CDR3 protein comes from TCRdb applying MiXCR to the RT-PCR reads. The repertoire holds 550,000 to 750,000 distinct CDR3 sequences, 12% to 15% seen once, with just over 3.5% in the top ten. Germline trimming cut 5 bases from V and 6 bases from J; bases unmatched to any gene: 3. The CDR3 consists of 13 residues. The rearrangement joins TRBV12-3 or TRBV12-4 to TRBJ1-1; the match to TRBD1 covers 10 bases. Sequenced sample: memory CD4+ T cells from blood. The sequence came from a female donor in good health, serving as a healthy control. CDR3 sequence (DNA): TGTGCCAGCAGTGACAGGGGGCTCTCTGAAGCTTTCTTT. Encoded protein: CASSDRGLSEAFF.